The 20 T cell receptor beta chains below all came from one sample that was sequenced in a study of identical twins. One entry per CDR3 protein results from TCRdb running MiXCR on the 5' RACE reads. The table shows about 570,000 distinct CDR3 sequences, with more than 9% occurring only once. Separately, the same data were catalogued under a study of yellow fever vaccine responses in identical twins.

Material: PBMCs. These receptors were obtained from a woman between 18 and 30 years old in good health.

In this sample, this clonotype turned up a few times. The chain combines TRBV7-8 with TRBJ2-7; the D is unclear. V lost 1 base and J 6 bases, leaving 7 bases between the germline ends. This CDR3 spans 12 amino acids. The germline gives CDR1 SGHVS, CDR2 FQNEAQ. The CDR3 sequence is CASSLDSTEQYF. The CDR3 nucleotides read TGTGCCAGCAGCTTAGACTCTACCGAGCAGTACTTC.

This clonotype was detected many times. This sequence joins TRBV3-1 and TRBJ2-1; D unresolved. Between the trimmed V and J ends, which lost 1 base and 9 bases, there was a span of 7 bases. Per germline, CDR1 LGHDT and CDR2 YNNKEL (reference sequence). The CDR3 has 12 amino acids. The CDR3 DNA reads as TGTGCCAGCAGCCAAGTTAAGGGTGAGCAGTTCTTC. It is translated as CASSQVKGEQFF.

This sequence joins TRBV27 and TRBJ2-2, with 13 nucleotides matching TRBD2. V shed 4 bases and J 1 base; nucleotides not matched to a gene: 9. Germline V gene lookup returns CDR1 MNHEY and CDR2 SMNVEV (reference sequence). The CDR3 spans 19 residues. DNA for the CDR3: TGTGCCAGCAGTTCCAATATCAGGACTAGCGGGGGGAACACCGGGGAGCTGTTTTTT. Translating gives CASSSNIRTSGGNTGELFF.

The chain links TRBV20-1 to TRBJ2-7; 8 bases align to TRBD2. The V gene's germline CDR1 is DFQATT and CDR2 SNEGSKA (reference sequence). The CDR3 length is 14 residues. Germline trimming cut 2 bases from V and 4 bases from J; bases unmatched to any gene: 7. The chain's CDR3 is CSARSPLAEYEQYF. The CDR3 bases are TGCAGTGCTAGATCCCCACTAGCGGAATACGAGCAGTACTTC.

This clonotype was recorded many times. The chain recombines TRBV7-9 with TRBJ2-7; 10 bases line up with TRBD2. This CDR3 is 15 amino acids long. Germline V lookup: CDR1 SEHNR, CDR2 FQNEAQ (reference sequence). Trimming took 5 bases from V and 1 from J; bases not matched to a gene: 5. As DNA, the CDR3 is TGTGCCAGCAGCATCAGCGGGGGGGGATCCTACGAGCAGTACTTC. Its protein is CASSISGGGSYEQYF.

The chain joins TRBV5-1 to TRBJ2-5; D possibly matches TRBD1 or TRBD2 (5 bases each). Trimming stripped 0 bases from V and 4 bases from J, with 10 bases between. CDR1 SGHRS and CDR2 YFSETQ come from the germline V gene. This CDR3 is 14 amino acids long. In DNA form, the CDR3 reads TGCGCCAGCAGCTTGGGGTGGGGGACAGAGACCCAGTACTTC. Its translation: CASSLGWGTETQYF. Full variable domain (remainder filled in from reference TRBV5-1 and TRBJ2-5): KAGVTQTPRYLIKTRGQQVTLSCSPISGHRSVSWYQQTPGQGLQFLFEYFSETQRNKGNFPGRFSGRQFSNSRSEMNVSTLELGDSALYLCASSLGWGTETQYFGPGTRLLVL.

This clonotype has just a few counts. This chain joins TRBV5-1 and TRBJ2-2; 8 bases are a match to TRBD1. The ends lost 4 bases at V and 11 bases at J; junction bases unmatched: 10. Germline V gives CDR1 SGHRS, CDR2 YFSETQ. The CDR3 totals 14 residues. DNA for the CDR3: TGCGCCAGCAGCCCCTCCTTTGGACAGGGAGAGCTGTTTTTT. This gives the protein CASSPSFGQGELFF. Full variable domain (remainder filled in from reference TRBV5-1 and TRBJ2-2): KAGVTQTPRYLIKTRGQQVTLSCSPISGHRSVSWYQQTPGQGLQFLFEYFSETQRNKGNFPGRFSGRQFSNSRSEMNVSTLELGDSALYLCASSPSFGQGELFFGEGSRLTVL.

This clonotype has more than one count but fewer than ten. The CDR3 DNA is TGTGCCAGCACCCCCTCACTAGCGAGCGAGCAGTACTTC. Protein sequence: CASTPSLASEQYF. This chain uses TRBV6-2 or TRBV6-3 with TRBJ2-7, with 7 bases matching TRBD2. The CDR3 sequence is 13 residues long. Losses at the gene ends were 7 bases for V and 6 bases for J; bases not matched to a gene: 9. Germline V CDR1 and CDR2: MNHEY, SVGEGT.

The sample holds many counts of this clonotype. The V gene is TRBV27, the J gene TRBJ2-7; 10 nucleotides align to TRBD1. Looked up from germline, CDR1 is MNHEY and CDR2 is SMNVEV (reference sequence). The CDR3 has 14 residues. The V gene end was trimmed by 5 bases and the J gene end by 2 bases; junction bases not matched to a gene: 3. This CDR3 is CASSRTGGTYEQYF. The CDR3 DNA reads TGTGCCAGCAGTAGGACAGGGGGTACCTACGAGCAGTACTTC.

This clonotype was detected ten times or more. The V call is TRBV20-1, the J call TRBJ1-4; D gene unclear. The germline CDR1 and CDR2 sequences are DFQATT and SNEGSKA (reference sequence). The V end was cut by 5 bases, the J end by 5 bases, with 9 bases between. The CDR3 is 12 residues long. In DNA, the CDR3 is TGCAGTGCTCTTGGACGGAATGAAAAACTGTTTTTT. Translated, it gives CSALGRNEKLFF.

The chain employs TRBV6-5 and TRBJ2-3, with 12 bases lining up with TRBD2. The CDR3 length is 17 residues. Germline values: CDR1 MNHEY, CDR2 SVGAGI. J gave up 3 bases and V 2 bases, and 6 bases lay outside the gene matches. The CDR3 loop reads CASSYPLAGGPTDTQYF. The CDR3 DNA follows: TGTGCCAGCAGTTACCCGCTAGCGGGGGGGCCGACAGATACGCAGTATTTT.

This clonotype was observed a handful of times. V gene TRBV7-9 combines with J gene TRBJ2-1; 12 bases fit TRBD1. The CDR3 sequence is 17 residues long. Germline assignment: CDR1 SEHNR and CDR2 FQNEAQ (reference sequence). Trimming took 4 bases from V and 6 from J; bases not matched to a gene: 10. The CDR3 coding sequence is TGTGCCAGCAGCTCGATAACCGGGACAGGGGGCTTCAATGAGCAGTTCTTC. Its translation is CASSSITGTGGFNEQFF.

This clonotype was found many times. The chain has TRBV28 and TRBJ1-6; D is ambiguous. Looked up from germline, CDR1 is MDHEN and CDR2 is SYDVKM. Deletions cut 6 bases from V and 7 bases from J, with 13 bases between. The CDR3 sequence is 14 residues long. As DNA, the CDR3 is TGTGCCAGCAGCCGGCCCCAAGGGAATTCACCCCTCCACTTT. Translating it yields CASSRPQGNSPLHF.

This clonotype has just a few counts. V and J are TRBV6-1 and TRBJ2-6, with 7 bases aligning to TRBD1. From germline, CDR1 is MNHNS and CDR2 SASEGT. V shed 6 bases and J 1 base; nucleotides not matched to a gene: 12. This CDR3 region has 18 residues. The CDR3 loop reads CASRRTGETLSGANVLTF. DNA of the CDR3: TGTGCCAGCAGGCGGACAGGAGAAACCCTTTCTGGGGCCAACGTCCTGACTTTC.

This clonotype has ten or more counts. CDR3 nucleotide sequence: TGCAGCGTGAAGGTTACAGGGGGTCATGAGCAGTTCTTC. Its protein is CSVKVTGGHEQFF. This chain connects TRBV29-1 to TRBJ2-1, with 8 bases fitting TRBD1. This CDR3 is built from 13 residues. Germline-derived CDR1 and CDR2 are SQVTM and ANQGSEA. With V trimmed by 6 bases and J by 8 bases, 9 bases remained unmatched.

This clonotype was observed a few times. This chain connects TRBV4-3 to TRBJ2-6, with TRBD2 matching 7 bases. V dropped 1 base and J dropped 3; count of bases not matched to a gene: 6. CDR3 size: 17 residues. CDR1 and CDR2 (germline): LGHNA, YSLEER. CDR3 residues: CASSQGPGGSGANVLTF. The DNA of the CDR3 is TGCGCCAGCAGCCAAGGGCCGGGAGGAAGTGGGGCCAACGTCCTGACTTTC.

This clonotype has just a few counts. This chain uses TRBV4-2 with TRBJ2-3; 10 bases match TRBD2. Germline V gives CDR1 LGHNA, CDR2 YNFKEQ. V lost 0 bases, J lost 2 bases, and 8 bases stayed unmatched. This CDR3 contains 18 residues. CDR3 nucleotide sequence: TGTGCCAGCAGCCAAGAGTTTGGCCTAGCGGGGGTCACAGATACGCAGTATTTT. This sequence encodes CASSQEFGLAGVTDTQYF.

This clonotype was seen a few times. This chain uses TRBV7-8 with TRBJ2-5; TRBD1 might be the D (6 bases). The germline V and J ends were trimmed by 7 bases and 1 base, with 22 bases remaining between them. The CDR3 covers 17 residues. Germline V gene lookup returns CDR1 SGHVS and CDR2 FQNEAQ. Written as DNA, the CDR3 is TGTGCCAGCATTAAGGAGATCAGGGGATTTCTCCAAGAGACCCAGTACTTC. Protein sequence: CASIKEIRGFLQETQYF.

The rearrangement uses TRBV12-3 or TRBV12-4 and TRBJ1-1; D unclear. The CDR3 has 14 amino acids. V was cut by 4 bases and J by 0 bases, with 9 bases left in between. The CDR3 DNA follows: TGTGCCAGCAGTTATACAGCGATGAACACTGAAGCTTTCTTT. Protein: CASSYTAMNTEAFF.

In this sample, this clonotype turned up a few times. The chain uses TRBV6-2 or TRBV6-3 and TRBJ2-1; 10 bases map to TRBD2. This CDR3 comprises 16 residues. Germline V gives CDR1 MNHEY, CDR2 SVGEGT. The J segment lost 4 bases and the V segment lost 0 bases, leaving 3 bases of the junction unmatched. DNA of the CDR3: TGTGCCAGCAGTTACTCTCGGACTAGCGGTTACAATGAGCAGTTCTTC. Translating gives CASSYSRTSGYNEQFF.